The 5 T cell receptor beta chains presented below share a single source sample, sequenced in a study of T-cell memory formation after mild COVID-19. A single record per CDR3 protein comes from TCRdb applying MiXCR to the 5' RACE reads. The sample has some 350,000 distinct CDR3 sequences, 10% to 15% seen once. Sequenced sample: PBMCs or a T cell subset sorted from them (not recorded which). Receptors were obtained from a man aged 18 to 35 who had mild COVID-19 (a few samples of this study predate the infection). Cell type and time point are not known.

There are a few counts of this clonotype. This sequence joins TRBV24-1 and TRBJ2-2, with D perhaps TRBD1 (6 bases). This CDR3 is 15 amino acids long. The germline V gene has CDR1 KGHDR and CDR2 SFDVKD. The V and J ends lost 3 bases and 3 bases respectively, with 10 bases between them. The CDR3 nucleotides read TGTGCCACCAGTGATCGGGACAAGCACACCGGGGAGCTGTTTTTT. This translates into CATSDRDKHTGELFF.

The V call is TRBV28, the J call TRBJ2-1; possibly TRBD1 or TRBD2 for D (6 bases each). Trimming took off 6 bases at V and 9 bases at J, with 15 bases between the two ends. Germline assignment: CDR1 MDHEN and CDR2 SYDVKM. The CDR3 has 13 amino acids. CDR3 in amino acids: CASRTSGGGEQFF. In DNA form, the CDR3 reads TGTGCCAGCAGGACCTCCGGGGGCGGTGAGCAGTTCTTC.

To note about this clonotype: At one end, the junction sequence differs from germline, possibly due to a read error. The V call is TRBV12-3 or TRBV12-4, the J call TRBJ1-1; D gene ambiguous. CDR3 length: 13 amino acids. The CDR3 protein is CASRASGDPEDFF. The CDR3 DNA reads as TGTGCCAGCAGAGCGTCGGGTGACCCTGAAGATTTCTTT.

This clonotype was recorded a few times. The gene calls are TRBV5-1 and TRBJ2-1; tentatively, D is TRBD1 or TRBD2 (5 bases each). Trimming left V 2 bases short and J 7 bases short, with 16 bases between. The CDR3 sequence is 15 residues long. Looked up from germline, CDR1 is SGHRS and CDR2 is YFSETQ. This CDR3 reads CASSFLQRRENEQFF. Here the CDR3 DNA reads TGCGCCAGCAGCTTTTTACAGCGCAGGGAGAATGAGCAGTTCTTC.

The chain uses TRBV7-9 and TRBJ2-3; the D gene is possibly TRBD1 (6 bases). CDR3 size: 15 residues. The germline CDR1 and CDR2 sequences are SEHNR and FQNEAQ (reference sequence). Trimming shortened V by 5 bases and J by 1 base, and 13 bases separated the two germline ends. Here the CDR3 DNA reads TGTGCCAGCAGCCACGCAGGGGCAGGCACAGATACGCAGTATTTT. Its protein product is CASSHAGAGTDTQYF.